Below, 2 T cell receptor beta chains from the same sample are listed, as sequenced in a study of OX40 agonist ivuxolimab in advanced cancers. Sequenced by immunoSEQ multiplex PCR; TCRdb stores in-frame clones only, minus some. Of some 85,000 clones in the sample, about 88% were seen once. Sample: CD4+ or CD8+ T cells sorted from blood, taken in a trial of the OX40 agonist ivuxolimab. The receptors shown here come from an adult with an advanced solid tumor such as melanoma, head and neck, liver or kidney cancer.

V is TRBV5-1 and J is TRBJ1-1; no firm D call. Trimming shortened V by 0 bases and J by 6 bases, and 9 bases separated the two germline ends. Germline V gene sequence: CDR1 SGHRS, CDR2 YFSETQ. The length of the CDR3 is 13 residues. CDR3 sequence (DNA): TGCGCCAGCAGCTTGGGGGGAGTCGCTGAAGCTTTCTTT. Its protein is CASSLGGVAEAFF.

The chain uses TRBV5-1 and TRBJ2-7; 7 positions agree with TRBD1. Trimming took 0 bases from V and 5 from J; bases not matched to a gene: 5. Germline V CDR1 and CDR2: SGHRS, YFSETQ. The CDR3 consists of 14 residues. The DNA for the CDR3 is TGCGCCAGCAGCTTGGGACAGGGCGTCCACGAGCAGTACTTC. It encodes CASSLGQGVHEQYF.